The T cell receptor beta chain described here comes from a study of cytomegalovirus exposure and HLA in healthy donors (dated by TCRdb to 2016 to 2017). Describing the broader study: An earlier analysis of more than 550 of the donors reported about 280 Gb of sequence data and 90 million to 120 million unique TCR beta sequences obtained from roughly 180 million T cells. An early release that covered about 640 HLA-typed donors contained about 300 gigabases of sequencing data and tens of millions of unique TCR sequences. Of the 300 to 500 genotyped donors, approximately 81% were placed in the genetic ancestry cluster associated with self-reported Caucasian donors. The study aimed to test whether cataloging public T cell receptors could reveal signatures of past pathogen exposure. The study used immunosequencing to profile the T cell repertoires of approximately 650 subjects and linked those repertoires to cytomegalovirus serostatus. Besides the first cohort of 550 to 750 subjects, a separate validation cohort made up of 95 to 150 different subjects was used. The study combined high-throughput TCR immunosequencing, statistical association of individual TCRs with disease status, and machine learning to predict cytomegalovirus infection status. A later analysis re-examined previously published TCR beta repertoires from more than 650 donors and added high-resolution HLA genotyping to investigate patterns of TCR occurrence. Rather than using new phenotypic data, the later analysis identified candidate immune exposures from TCR beta sequences and from how often those sequences occurred across donors. An earlier analysis of some 600 of the donors applied high-throughput TCR beta sequencing to assess whether each TCR beta V gene segment acted as functional or pseudogenic. Alongside the repertoire data, information on donor age, sex, ethnicity and CMV serostatus was compiled. A later genetic analysis took genome-wide SNP genotypes for about three fifths of the 666 donors and used that subset as a discovery cohort. All discovery cohort repertoires had been generated on a single sequencing platform. Class I and class II HLA loci were covered by the typing at four-digit resolution. Typing coverage differed by locus: A, B, C, DRB1 and DQB1 were typed in about 629-630 donors, DQA1 in roughly 500, DPA1 in around 610, and DPB1 in just under 490. Roughly five DR-DQ haplotypes were treated as single units for association and clustering because of strong linkage in the cohort. Among some 410 genotyped donors of the cohort, an average of about 240,000 unique TCR beta nucleotide sequences was sequenced per donor, of which 15% to 20% were non-productive. The paper as a whole reports these results and caveats: While some public TCRs were present in many individuals, most TCR sequences turned up only very rarely across donors. In a later analysis, most CMV-associated TCR beta chains were found to appear HLA-restricted, with HLA associations seemingly driven largely by CMV exposure. V-gene and J-gene trimming of TCR beta chains was associated with a missense DCLRE1C variant in a later genetic analysis, and the association was replicated in an independent cohort. The earlier analysis of 587 of the donors excluded roughly 17 rarely observed V segments, including chromosome 9 orphons, because counts were too low. In a later analysis, some 17,000 TCR beta sequences were associated with specific HLA alleles at a false discovery rate of 0.05. A later analysis reported that several top co-occurrence clusters appeared linked to parvovirus B19, influenza, CMV and Epstein-Barr virus. Cytomegalovirus status was reported to be diagnosed by the classifier with high specificity and sensitivity in both the original and validation cohorts. According to the authors, the approach could potentially be generalized to other disease states and immunological phenotypes. A cluster of highly shared sequence variants was judged likely to represent a technical artifact of the sequencing pipeline. The only immune exposure information available for the cohort was CMV serostatus. The cohort was sequenced for TCR beta chains only, and without alpha or paired-chain data the features that could be detected were limited. A later analysis found that HLA-associated TCR beta chains were more clonally expanded and had lower generation probabilities than equally common non-associated chains. A further reported finding was that TCR beta sequences accurately predicted the HLA-A and HLA-B alleles for most subjects in the first cohort. When HLA alleles, especially DR and DQ, strongly co-occurred, TCR associations were difficult to assign to individual alleles. An earlier analysis of some 560 of the donors showed that most TCR beta V segments appeared in productive rearrangements either about 87% or about 30% of the time, which broadly matched IMGT annotations. In vitro tests confirmed that three of the cytomegalovirus-associated TCR beta chains recognize cytomegalovirus antigens. A later analysis found that TCR association rates varied across HLA loci, with DRB1 alleles showing the most associated TCRs and HLA-C alleles the fewest. The study listed 150 to 200 TCR beta chains as associated with cytomegalovirus. Sequencing depth was assumed to be roughly uniform across donors in the presence/absence analyses, though that assumption may not hold. Compared with the roughly 600-donor mean, donors in an Asian-associated ancestry cluster had fewer N-insertions in productive TCRs, according to a later genetic analysis. Some IMGT-functional V segments, including TRBV6-2 and TRBV6-3, could not be distinguished by the 87-base-pair reads and were therefore excluded. Because some donors lacked HLA typing at each locus, the association tests relied only on the typed subset. Linkage disequilibrium might explain the correlated functional status among segregating V segments, but an unknown experimental factor could not be excluded.

In total, roughly 710 healthy bone marrow donors made up the cohort. At the time of sampling, all cohort members were nominally healthy, though unrecorded immune exposures were likely present. The donor tested CMV seropositive and was one of the 289 seropositive cohort members. A peripheral blood sample was provided by each donor, and peripheral blood mononuclear cells were used for TCR beta sequencing. The Qiagen DNeasy Blood Extraction Kit was used to extract genomic DNA from the blood cell samples. The receptor library was made with the immunoSEQ multiplex PCR assay. For the multiplex PCR, a mixture combining 60 forward primers for TCR Vbeta segments and 13 reverse primers for TCR Jbeta segments was used. The CDR3 region of rearranged TCR beta genes was amplified from genomic DNA by a multiplex PCR assay. The Illumina HiSeq System was used to sequence the amplified TCR beta libraries as 87-base-pair reads. The study's processing was this. A later analysis tallied 80 million to 95 million unique TCR beta chains across the 666 repertoires, and roughly 11 million of those chains were shared by two or more donors. A nearest-neighbor algorithm error-corrected the raw reads and collapsed the reads into unique sequences, merging closely related sequences to remove PCR and sequencing errors. CDR3 sequences were aligned to IMGT reference sequences to assign V, D and J gene segments. For a sequence to be retained, a match of at least six nucleotides was required to both a V gene segment and a J gene segment. Rearrangements were called productive when the CDR3 lacked stop codons and stayed in frame with V and J; all others were non-productive. Following IMGT convention, CDR3 was defined as the stretch from the second conserved V-encoded cysteine to the conserved J-encoded phenylalanine. The earlier analysis of about 570 of the donors excluded any sequence lacking an unambiguous match to a single V gene segment. An earlier analysis of a few hundred of the donors called V segments functional above 56.7% productive rearrangements and segregating when the between-donor standard deviation exceeded 5%. A statistical classification framework was developed to diagnose cytomegalovirus status using the catalog of TCR beta chain sequences. In a later analysis, TCR nucleotide sequences were compared against IMGT/GENE-DB human TR gene sequences so that V and J genes could be assigned. A later analysis assigned CDR3 sequences and most-parsimonious VDJ recombination scenarios with the TCRdist pipeline. In a later analysis, every TCR beta chain was defined by the combination of its CDR3 amino acid sequence and its V-gene family, and reads without a unique V-gene family were dropped. To address suspected cross-contamination and a sequencing artifact, a later analysis removed approximately 600 highly shared, low-generation-probability nucleotide sequences. In a later analysis, a clonal expansion index for each public chain was calculated from normalized within-repertoire ranks of inferred template counts. In a later analysis, generation probabilities were computed with a VDJ recombination model fitted to out-of-frame rearrangements, and the resulting probabilities were checked against IGoR. Hypergeometric tests were used in a later analysis to score TCR-TCR, TCR-HLA and TCR-CMV co-occurrence, with a repertoire-size bias correction applied to the TCR pairs. To estimate false discovery rates, a later analysis permuted the HLA or CMV assignments 20 times. In a later analysis, co-occurring TCRs were grouped using DBSCAN, and TCRdist sequence similarity was added for clustering within HLA-allele-positive subsets. Co-occurrence clustering excluded repertoires with fewer than 30,000 or more than 120,000 public chains, plus five with anomalous nucleotide sharing. The table was pulled from immuneACCESS by TCRdb, which kept in-frame rearrangements only. Such tables lose some clones; where checked, under half of the loss comes from unresolved V genes, and the rest has no known cause. The V and J calls and clone size were taken over from that table, and D and trimming were inferred from the DNA. The sample table contains under 200,000 clones; only one count was recorded for approximately 79% of them. The biggest ten clones account for approximately 6% of the sample.

Turning to this clone: Its antigen is not yet known. No base qualities exist here, and no much larger clone lies one base off it.

There are 15 amino acids in the CDR3, from cysteine to phenylalanine inclusive. CDR3 DNA is the only sequence kept; it has 45 bases, read in frame from the first base. Trimming takes 1 base from V and 0 bases from J, and the germline ends sit 8 bases apart. CDR1 and CDR2 were assigned from the germline V gene as SGHRS and YFSETQ. The clonotype was recovered from a man aged 40-55 years in good health and CMV-seropositive. Recombination linked TRBV5-1 to TRBJ1-5, and TRBD1 may be the D gene, going by 5 matching bases. Sequenced material: PBMCs. The CDR3 reads CASSLTGSSNQPQHF. The nucleotide sequence reads as follows: TGCGCCAGCAGCTTGACAGGTAGTAGCAATCAGCCCCAGCATTTT.